The 21 T cell receptor beta chains in this list originate from one sample, sequenced in a study of cytomegalovirus exposure and HLA in healthy donors. The primer mix had 60 Vbeta and 13 Jbeta primers. The data were produced by immunoSEQ multiplex PCR, yet TCRdb's version contains in-frame clones alone and is incomplete. The sample has 200,000 or so clones, approximately 80% seen once; the top ten hold 4.5% to 7.5%. The material sequenced was PBMCs. The receptors stem from a woman in her twenties or thirties in good health and CMV-seropositive.

The chain uses TRBV9 and TRBJ2-1, with 10 bases fitting TRBD2. Germline V lookup: CDR1 SGDLS, CDR2 YYNGEE. Trimming took 1 base from V and 3 from J; bases not matched to a gene: 13. The CDR3 runs 19 residues. In DNA form, the CDR3 reads TGTGCCAGCAGCGTACGCCCTAGCGGGGGAGGCCCCTACTACAATGAGCAGTTCTTC. It codes for CASSVRPSGGGPYYNEQFF.

V is TRBV25-1 and J is TRBJ2-3; D is ambiguous. Trimming removed 3 bases at V and 10 bases at J, with 11 bases between. The CDR3 is made up of 12 amino acids. The germline V gene encodes CDR1 MGHDK and CDR2 SYGVNS. DNA for the CDR3: TGTGCCAGCAGTGATGGATACCGGGCGCAGTATTTT. Protein: CASSDGYRAQYF. Full variable domain (remainder filled in from reference TRBV25-1 and TRBJ2-3): EADIYQTPRYLVIGTGKKITLECSQTMGHDKMYWYQQDPGMELHLIHYSYGVNSTEKGDLSSESTVSRIRTEHFPLTLESARPSHTSQYLCASSDGYRAQYFGPGTRLTVL.

The V gene is TRBV6-1, the J gene TRBJ2-7; D possibly corresponds to TRBD2 (5 bases). Germline values: CDR1 MNHNS, CDR2 SASEGT. Trimming removed 2 bases at V and 0 bases at J, with 8 bases between. This CDR3 contains 14 residues. The CDR3 region has the DNA TGTGCCAGCAGTGAACCAACTAGCTCCTACGAGCAGTACTTC. It encodes CASSEPTSSYEQYF.

The V call is TRBV6-6, the J call TRBJ1-5; D is unresolved. Germline CDR1 reads MNHNY; CDR2 reads SVGAGI (reference sequence). Between the trimmed V and J ends, which lost 7 bases and 4 bases, there was a span of 8 bases. The length of the CDR3 is 12 residues. The DNA for the CDR3 is TGTGCCAGCACCCACTCAAATCAGCCCCAGCATTTT. It codes for CASTHSNQPQHF.

A single count supports this clone. The V gene is TRBV7-2, the J gene TRBJ2-7; TRBD2 aligns across 9 bases. CDR1 SGHTA and CDR2 FQGNSA come from the germline V gene. The V segment lost 4 bases and the J segment 5 bases; nucleotides outside the gene matches: 9. The CDR3 contains 15 residues. CDR3 nucleotides: TGTGCCAGCAGCTCGTTAGTCAGGACTAGCGACGAGCAGTACTTC. Residues: CASSSLVRTSDEQYF.

This chain joins TRBV5-1 and TRBJ2-5; the match to TRBD2 covers 8 bases. The CDR3 extends over 15 amino acids. V shed 4 bases and J 3 bases; nucleotides not matched to a gene: 8. The germline V gene has CDR1 SGHRS and CDR2 YFSETQ. The chain's CDR3 is CASSLSPGLEETQYF. Here the CDR3 DNA reads TGCGCCAGCAGCCTTTCCCCGGGACTAGAAGAGACCCAGTACTTC.

V usage is TRBV15 and J usage is TRBJ2-5, with 12 bases matching TRBD1. The tail of the sequence fits TRBJ2-7 better, so the J call may be wrong. Per germline, CDR1 LNHNV and CDR2 YYDKDF (reference sequence). The CDR3 is 15 residues long. The CDR3 sequence: CATSRAGQGAYEQYF. DNA of the CDR3: TGTGCCACCAGCAGAGCGGGACAGGGGGCGTACGAGCAGTACTTC.

This rearrangement joins TRBV7-9 to TRBJ2-2; D call uncertain. The CDR3 contains 13 residues. V shed 7 bases and J shed 4 bases, with 10 bases lying between them. Germline-derived CDR1 and CDR2 are SEHNR and FQNEAQ (reference sequence). The CDR3 here is CASTPVITGELFF. In nucleotides, the CDR3 is TGTGCCAGCACCCCGGTCATCACCGGGGAGCTGTTTTTT. The full variable domain, its missing parts supplied by reference TRBV7-9 and TRBJ2-2, is DTGVSQNPRHKITKRGQNVTFRCDPISEHNRLYWYRQTLGQGPEFLTYFQNEAQLEKSRLLSDRFSAERPKGSFSTLEIQRTEQGDSAMYLCASTPVITGELFFGEGSRLTVL.

The chain links TRBV5-4 to TRBJ2-7, with TRBD1 identical over 10 bases. The CDR3 spans 14 residues. Germline CDR1 and CDR2: SGHNT and YYREEE (reference sequence). Unmatched junction bases numbered 4, after V lost 4 bases and J lost 3 bases. The CDR3: CASSVDRGNYEQYF. CDR3 coding DNA: TGTGCCAGCAGCGTGGACAGGGGGAACTACGAGCAGTACTTC.

The rearrangement links TRBV5-1 to TRBJ2-6, with TRBD1 matching over 8 bases. The CDR3 runs 16 residues. V dropped 0 bases and J dropped 4; count of bases not matched to a gene: 3. Germline V lookup: CDR1 SGHRS, CDR2 YFSETQ. The DNA of the CDR3 is TGCGCCAGCAGCTTGGGCAGGGGGCTAGGGGCCAACGTCCTGACTTTC. Its protein is CASSLGRGLGANVLTF.

J is TRBJ2-7 and V is TRBV6-1; no reliable D call. This CDR3 spans 15 amino acids. Germline lookup yields CDR1 MNHNS and CDR2 SASEGT. V lost 4 bases to trimming and J lost 3 bases, with 16 bases between them. The CDR3 bases are TGTGCCAGCAGTGTAAACAGCCGATTCGGCTACGAGCAGTACTTC. Translated, it gives CASSVNSRFGYEQYF.

The chain employs TRBV5-4 and TRBJ2-1; the D is unclear. There are 15 residues in the CDR3. Trimming left V 0 bases short and J 0 bases short, with 7 bases between. Germline CDR1 reads SGHNT; CDR2 reads YYREEE (reference sequence). CDR3 coding DNA: TGTGCCAGCAGCTTGGTATTAGCCTCCTACAATGAGCAGTTCTTC. This encodes CASSLVLASYNEQFF. The full variable domain, with the rest looked up from reference TRBV5-4 and TRBJ2-1, is ETGVTQSPTHLIKTRGQQVTLRCSSQSGHNTVSWYQQALGQGPQFIFQYYREEENGRGNFPPRFSGLQFPNYSSELNVNALELDDSALYLCASSLVLASYNEQFFGPGTRLTVL.

This chain joins TRBV4-3 and TRBJ2-1, with 11 bases fitting TRBD2. Germline assignment: CDR1 LGHNA and CDR2 YSLEER. The CDR3 runs 17 residues. With 4 bases clipped from V and 4 bases from J, the junction kept 9 bases outside the gene matches. Here the CDR3 reads CASSLLFLAGGYNEQFF. The CDR3 coding sequence is TGCGCCAGCAGCCTTCTATTCCTAGCGGGGGGATACAATGAGCAGTTCTTC.

This clone was observed a handful of times. The V and J genes are TRBV7-9 and TRBJ2-1; 7 nucleotides agree with TRBD2. CDR3 size: 14 residues. V lost 7 bases, J lost 4 bases, and 7 bases stayed unmatched. CDR1 SEHNR and CDR2 FQNEAQ come from the germline V gene (reference sequence). In DNA, the CDR3 is TGTGCCAGCATGAGGAGCGGGACTTACAATGAGCAGTTCTTC. Its protein product is CASMRSGTYNEQFF.

The chain uses TRBV11-3 and TRBJ2-3; 10 nucleotides match TRBD1. Germline CDR1 SGHNT, CDR2 YENEEA. V was pared by 5 bases and J by 4 bases, with 6 bases of the junction left unmatched. The CDR3 spans 15 residues. In DNA form, the CDR3 reads TGTGCCAGCAGCCACGGGACAGGGGTGGCAGATACGCAGTATTTT. Translated: CASSHGTGVADTQYF.

The V and J genes are TRBV25-1 and TRBJ2-3; 9 bases agree with TRBD2. Germline CDR1 is MGHDK and CDR2 is SYGVNS. This CDR3 comprises 18 residues. The V gene end was trimmed by 1 base and the J gene end by 0 bases; junction bases not matched to a gene: 8. CDR3 nucleotide sequence: TGTGCCAGCAGTGAATGGGCTAGCGGGGACCCTAGCACAGATACGCAGTATTTT. This encodes CASSEWASGDPSTDTQYF.

The chain recombines TRBV7-9 with TRBJ2-3; the match to TRBD2 covers 9 bases. Germline assignment: CDR1 SEHNR and CDR2 FQNEAQ (reference sequence). The CDR3 has 14 residues. The V segment lost 1 base and the J segment 4 bases; nucleotides outside the gene matches: 0. Written as DNA, the CDR3 is TGTGCCAGCAGCTTAGGACTAGCGGCAGATACGCAGTATTTT. Amino acids: CASSLGLAADTQYF.

This chain links TRBV4-1 with TRBJ2-3, with 11 nucleotides matching TRBD2. With V trimmed by 2 bases and J by 2 bases, 3 bases remained unmatched. The CDR3 has 16 residues. The germline CDR1 and CDR2 sequences are MGHRA and YSYEKL. The CDR3 reads CASSQWTSGFTDTQYF. DNA for the CDR3: TGCGCCAGCAGCCAATGGACTAGCGGGTTCACAGATACGCAGTATTTT.

V and J are TRBV5-1 and TRBJ1-1; no reliable D call. The V gene's germline CDR1 is SGHRS and CDR2 YFSETQ. The length of the CDR3 is 15 residues. The V gene lost 2 bases and the J gene lost 3 bases, with 14 bases spanning the gap. The CDR3 here is CASSFYGPGDTEAFF. CDR3 DNA: TGCGCCAGCAGCTTTTATGGACCCGGGGACACTGAAGCTTTCTTT. Drawing the rest from reference TRBV5-1 and TRBJ1-1, the complete variable domain is KAGVTQTPRYLIKTRGQQVTLSCSPISGHRSVSWYQQTPGQGLQFLFEYFSETQRNKGNFPGRFSGRQFSNSRSEMNVSTLELGDSALYLCASSFYGPGDTEAFFGQGTRLTVV.

This chain joins TRBV5-1 and TRBJ1-5; 10 nucleotides match TRBD1. CDR3 length: 15 amino acids. V lost 4 bases, J lost 7 bases, and 8 bases stayed unmatched. Germline CDR1 reads SGHRS; CDR2 reads YFSETQ. The CDR3 region is CASSPGTGVFQPQHF. In DNA form, the CDR3 reads TGCGCCAGCAGCCCGGGGACAGGGGTCTTCCAGCCCCAGCATTTT.

This clone was found a few times. This chain joins TRBV10-3 and TRBJ1-1, with 8 bases fitting TRBD1. The length of the CDR3 is 14 residues. The germline V gene has CDR1 ENHRY and CDR2 SYGVKD. With V trimmed by 7 bases and J by 5 bases, 9 bases remained unmatched. CDR3 residues: CAINGGQGGTEAFF. The CDR3 nucleotides read TGTGCCATCAACGGCGGACAGGGAGGGACTGAAGCTTTCTTT.